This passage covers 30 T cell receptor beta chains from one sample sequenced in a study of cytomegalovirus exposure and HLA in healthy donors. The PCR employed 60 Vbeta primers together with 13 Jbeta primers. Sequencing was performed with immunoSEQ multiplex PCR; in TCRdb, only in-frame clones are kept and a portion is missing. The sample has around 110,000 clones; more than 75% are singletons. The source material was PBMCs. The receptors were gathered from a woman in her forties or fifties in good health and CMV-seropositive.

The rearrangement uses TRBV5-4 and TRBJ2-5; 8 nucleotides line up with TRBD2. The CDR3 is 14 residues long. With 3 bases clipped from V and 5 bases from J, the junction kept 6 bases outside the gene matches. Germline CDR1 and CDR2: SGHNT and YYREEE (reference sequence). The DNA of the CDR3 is TGTGCCAGCAGCTCCGGACTAGCTGGTGAGACCCAGTACTTC. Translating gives CASSSGLAGETQYF.

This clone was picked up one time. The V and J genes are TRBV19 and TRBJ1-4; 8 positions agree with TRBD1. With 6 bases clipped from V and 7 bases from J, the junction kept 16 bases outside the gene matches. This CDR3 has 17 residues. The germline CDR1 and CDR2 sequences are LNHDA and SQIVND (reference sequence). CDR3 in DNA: TGTGCCAGTAGGCTCGGCCAGGGGGCAGCGGGTGTTGAAAAACTGTTTTTT. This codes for CASRLGQGAAGVEKLFF.

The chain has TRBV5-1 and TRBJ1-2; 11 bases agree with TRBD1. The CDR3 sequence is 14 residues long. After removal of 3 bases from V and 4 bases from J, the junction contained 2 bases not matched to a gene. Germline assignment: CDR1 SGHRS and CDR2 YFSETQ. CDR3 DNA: TGCGCCAGCAGCTCTGGACAGGGGGCCTATGGCTACACCTTC. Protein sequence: CASSSGQGAYGYTF.

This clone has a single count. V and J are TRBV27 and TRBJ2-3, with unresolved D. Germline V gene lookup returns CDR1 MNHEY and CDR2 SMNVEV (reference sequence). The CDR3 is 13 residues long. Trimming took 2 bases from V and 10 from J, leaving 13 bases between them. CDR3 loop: CASSLLGISAQYF. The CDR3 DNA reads TGTGCCAGCAGTTTACTAGGTATTAGTGCGCAGTATTTT.

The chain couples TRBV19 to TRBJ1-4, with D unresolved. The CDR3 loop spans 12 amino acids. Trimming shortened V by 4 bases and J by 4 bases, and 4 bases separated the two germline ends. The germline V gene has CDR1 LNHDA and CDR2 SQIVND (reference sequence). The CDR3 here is CASSTINEKLFF. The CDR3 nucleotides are TGTGCCAGTAGTACAATTAATGAAAAACTGTTTTTT.

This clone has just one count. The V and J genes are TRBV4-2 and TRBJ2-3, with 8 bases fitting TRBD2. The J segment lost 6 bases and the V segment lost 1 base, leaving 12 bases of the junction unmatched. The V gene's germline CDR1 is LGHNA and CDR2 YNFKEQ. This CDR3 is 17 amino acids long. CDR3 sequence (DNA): TGTGCCAGCAGCCAAGCCCCCAGCGGGGGTAGGGCTGATACGCAGTATTTT. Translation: CASSQAPSGGRADTQYF.

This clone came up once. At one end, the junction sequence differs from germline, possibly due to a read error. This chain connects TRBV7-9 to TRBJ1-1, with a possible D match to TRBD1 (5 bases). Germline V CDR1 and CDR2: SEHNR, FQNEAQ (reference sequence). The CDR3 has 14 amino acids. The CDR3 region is CSSSLTQGLDEAFF. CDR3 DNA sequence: TGTTCCAGCAGCTTAACCCAGGGCTTGGATGAAGCTTTCTTT.

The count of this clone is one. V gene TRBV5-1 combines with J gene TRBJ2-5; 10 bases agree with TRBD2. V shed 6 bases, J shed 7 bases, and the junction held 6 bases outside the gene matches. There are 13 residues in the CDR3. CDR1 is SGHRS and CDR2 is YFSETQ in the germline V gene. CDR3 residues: CASNSGGAPTQYF. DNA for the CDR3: TGCGCCAGCAACAGCGGGGGGGCGCCGACCCAGTACTTC. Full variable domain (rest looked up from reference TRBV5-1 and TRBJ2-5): KAGVTQTPRYLIKTRGQQVTLSCSPISGHRSVSWYQQTPGQGLQFLFEYFSETQRNKGNFPGRFSGRQFSNSRSEMNVSTLELGDSALYLCASNSGGAPTQYFGPGTRLLVL.

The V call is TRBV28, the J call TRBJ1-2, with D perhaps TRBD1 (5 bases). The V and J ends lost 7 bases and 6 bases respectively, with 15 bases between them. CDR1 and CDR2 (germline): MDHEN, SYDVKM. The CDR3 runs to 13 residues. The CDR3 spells CASKVLGGNGYTF. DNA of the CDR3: TGTGCCAGCAAAGTCCTGGGGGGAAATGGCTACACCTTC.

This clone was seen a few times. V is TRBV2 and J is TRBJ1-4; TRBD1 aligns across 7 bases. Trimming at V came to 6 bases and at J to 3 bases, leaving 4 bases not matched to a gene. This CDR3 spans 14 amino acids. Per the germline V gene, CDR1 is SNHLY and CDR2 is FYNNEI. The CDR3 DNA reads TGTGCCAGCAGAGAGGGGGCGGCTAATGAAAAACTGTTTTTT. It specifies CASREGAANEKLFF.

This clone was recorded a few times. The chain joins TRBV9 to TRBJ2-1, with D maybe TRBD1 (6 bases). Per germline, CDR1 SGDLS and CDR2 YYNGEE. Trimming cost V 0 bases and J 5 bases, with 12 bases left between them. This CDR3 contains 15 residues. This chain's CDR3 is CASSVGSGAHNEQFF. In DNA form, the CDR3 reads TGTGCCAGCAGCGTAGGCTCAGGGGCCCACAATGAGCAGTTCTTC.

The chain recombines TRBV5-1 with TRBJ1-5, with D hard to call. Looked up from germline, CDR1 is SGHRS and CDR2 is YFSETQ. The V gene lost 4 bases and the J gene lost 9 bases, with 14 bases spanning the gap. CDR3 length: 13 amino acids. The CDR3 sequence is CASSPDGLGPQHF. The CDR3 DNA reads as TGCGCCAGCAGCCCTGACGGCCTAGGGCCCCAGCATTTT.

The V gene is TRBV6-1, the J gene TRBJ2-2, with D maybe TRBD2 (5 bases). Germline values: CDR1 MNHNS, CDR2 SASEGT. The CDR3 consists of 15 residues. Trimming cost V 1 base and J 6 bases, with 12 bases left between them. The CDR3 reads CASSEEDGMSGELFF. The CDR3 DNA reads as TGTGCCAGCAGTGAAGAAGACGGGATGTCCGGGGAGCTGTTTTTT.

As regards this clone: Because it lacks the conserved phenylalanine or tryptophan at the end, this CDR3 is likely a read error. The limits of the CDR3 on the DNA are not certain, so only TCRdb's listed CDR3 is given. CDR3 region: CASSPPDRGRSFSL. The V call is TRBV2, the J call TRBJ1-2; the D segment call TRBD1 is taken from the table without a DNA check. Germline V gene sequence: CDR1 SNHLY, CDR2 FYNNEI. The CDR3 has 14 amino acids, counting both end residues.

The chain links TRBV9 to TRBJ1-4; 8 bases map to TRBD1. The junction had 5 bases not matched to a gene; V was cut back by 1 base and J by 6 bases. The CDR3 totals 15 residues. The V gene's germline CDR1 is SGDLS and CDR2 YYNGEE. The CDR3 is CASSVSTGGDEKLFF. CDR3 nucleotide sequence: TGTGCCAGCAGCGTATCTACAGGGGGGGATGAAAAACTGTTTTTT.

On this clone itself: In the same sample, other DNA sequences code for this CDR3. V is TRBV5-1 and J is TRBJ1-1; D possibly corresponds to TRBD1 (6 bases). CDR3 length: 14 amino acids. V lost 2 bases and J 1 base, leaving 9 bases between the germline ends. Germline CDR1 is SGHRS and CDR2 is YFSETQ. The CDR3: CASSLQGGNTEAFF. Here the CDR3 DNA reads TGCGCCAGCAGCTTACAGGGTGGGAACACTGAAGCTTTCTTT.

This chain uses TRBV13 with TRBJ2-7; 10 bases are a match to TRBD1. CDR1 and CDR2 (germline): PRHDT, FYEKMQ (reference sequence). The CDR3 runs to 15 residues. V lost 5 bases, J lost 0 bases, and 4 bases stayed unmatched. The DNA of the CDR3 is TGTGCCAGCAGCCCGGGACAGGGGAACTCCTACGAGCAGTACTTC. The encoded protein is CASSPGQGNSYEQYF.

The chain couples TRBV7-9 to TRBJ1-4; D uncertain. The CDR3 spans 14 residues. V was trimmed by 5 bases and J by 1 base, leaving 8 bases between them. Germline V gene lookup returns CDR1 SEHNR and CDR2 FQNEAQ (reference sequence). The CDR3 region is CASSVRGTNEKLFF. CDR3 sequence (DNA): TGTGCCAGCAGCGTGCGGGGAACTAATGAAAAACTGTTTTTT. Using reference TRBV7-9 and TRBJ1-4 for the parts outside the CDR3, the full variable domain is DTGVSQNPRHKITKRGQNVTFRCDPISEHNRLYWYRQTLGQGPEFLTYFQNEAQLEKSRLLSDRFSAERPKGSFSTLEIQRTEQGDSAMYLCASSVRGTNEKLFFGSGTQLSVL.

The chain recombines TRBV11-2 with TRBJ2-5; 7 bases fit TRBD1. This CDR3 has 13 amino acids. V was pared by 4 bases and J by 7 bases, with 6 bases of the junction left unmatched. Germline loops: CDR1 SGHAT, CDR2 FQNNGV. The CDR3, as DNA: TGTGCCAGCAGCTCGCCGACAGGGCGGACCCAGTACTTC. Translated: CASSSPTGRTQYF.

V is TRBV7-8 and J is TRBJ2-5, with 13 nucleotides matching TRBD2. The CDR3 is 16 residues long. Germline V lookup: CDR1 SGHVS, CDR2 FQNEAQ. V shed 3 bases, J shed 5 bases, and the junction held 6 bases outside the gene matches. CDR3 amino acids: CASSLTSGGLGETQYF. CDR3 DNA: TGTGCCAGCAGCTTGACTAGCGGGGGGCTAGGGGAGACCCAGTACTTC.

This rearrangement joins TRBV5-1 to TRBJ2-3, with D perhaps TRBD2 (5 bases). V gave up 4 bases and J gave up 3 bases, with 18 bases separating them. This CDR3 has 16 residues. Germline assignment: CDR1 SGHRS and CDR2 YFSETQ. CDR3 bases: TGCGCCAGCAGCCTAGGACGGGATGGGAGTACAGATACGCAGTATTTT. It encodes CASSLGRDGSTDTQYF.

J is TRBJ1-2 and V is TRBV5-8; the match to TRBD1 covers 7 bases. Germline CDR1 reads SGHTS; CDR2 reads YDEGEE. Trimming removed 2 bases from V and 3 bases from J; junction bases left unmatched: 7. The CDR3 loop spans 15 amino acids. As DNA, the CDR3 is TGTGCCAGCAGCTTCCAAGCAGGGGGTCACTATGGCTACACCTTC. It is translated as CASSFQAGGHYGYTF.

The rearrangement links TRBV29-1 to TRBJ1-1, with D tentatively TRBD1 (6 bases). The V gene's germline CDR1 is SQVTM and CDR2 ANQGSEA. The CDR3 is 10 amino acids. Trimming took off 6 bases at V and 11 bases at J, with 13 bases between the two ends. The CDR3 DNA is TGCAGCGTCGGACAGCGCGGCGCTTTCTTT. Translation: CSVGQRGAFF.

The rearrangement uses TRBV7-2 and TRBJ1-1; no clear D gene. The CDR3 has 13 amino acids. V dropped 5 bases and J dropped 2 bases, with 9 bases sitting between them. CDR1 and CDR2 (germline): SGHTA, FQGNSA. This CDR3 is CASSPYPNTEAFF. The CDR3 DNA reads TGTGCCAGCAGCCCCTACCCCAACACTGAAGCTTTCTTT.

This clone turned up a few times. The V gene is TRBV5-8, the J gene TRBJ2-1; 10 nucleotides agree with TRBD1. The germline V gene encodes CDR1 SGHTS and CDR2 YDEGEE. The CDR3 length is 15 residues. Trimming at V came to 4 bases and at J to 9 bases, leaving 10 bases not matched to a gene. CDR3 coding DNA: TGTGCCAGCAGCAAGGACGGGACAGGGGTCGGTGAGCAGTTCTTC. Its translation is CASSKDGTGVGEQFF. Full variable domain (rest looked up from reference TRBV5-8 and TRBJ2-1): EAGVTQSPTHLIKTRGQQATLRCSPISGHTSVYWYQQALGLGLQFLLWYDEGEERNRGNFPPRFSGRQFPNYSSELNVNALELEDSALYLCASSKDGTGVGEQFFGPGTRLTVL.

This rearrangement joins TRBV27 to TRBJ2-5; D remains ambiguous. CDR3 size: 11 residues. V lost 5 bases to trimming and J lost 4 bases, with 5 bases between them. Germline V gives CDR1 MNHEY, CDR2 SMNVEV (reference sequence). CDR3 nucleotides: TGTGCCAGCAGTCTCGGAGAGACCCAGTACTTC. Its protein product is CASSLGETQYF.

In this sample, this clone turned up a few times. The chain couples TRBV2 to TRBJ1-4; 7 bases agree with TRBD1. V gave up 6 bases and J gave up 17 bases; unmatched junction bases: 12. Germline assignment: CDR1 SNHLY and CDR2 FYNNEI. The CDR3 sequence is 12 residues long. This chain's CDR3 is CASSGHDRVRFF. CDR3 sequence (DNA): TGTGCCAGCAGCGGACATGACAGGGTCAGATTTTTT.

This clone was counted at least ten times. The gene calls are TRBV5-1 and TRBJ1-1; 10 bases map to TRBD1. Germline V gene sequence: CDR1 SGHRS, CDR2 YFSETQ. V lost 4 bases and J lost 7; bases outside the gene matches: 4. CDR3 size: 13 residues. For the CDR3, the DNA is TGCGCCAGCAGCCGGGGACAGGGGAATGAAGCTTTCTTT. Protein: CASSRGQGNEAFF.

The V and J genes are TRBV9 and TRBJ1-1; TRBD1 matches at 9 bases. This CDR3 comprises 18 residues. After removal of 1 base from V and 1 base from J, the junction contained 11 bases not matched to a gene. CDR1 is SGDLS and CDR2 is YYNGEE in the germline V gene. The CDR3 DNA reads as TGTGCCAGCAGCGTAACAGGGGGCATAGGTATCGGGAACACTGAAGCTTTCTTT. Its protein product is CASSVTGGIGIGNTEAFF.

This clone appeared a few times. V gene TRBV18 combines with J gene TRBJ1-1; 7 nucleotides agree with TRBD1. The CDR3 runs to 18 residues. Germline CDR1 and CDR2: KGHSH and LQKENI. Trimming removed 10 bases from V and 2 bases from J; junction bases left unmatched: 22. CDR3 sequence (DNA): TGTGCCACCCTCCCGGGACAGTCGCCACTCGGATCAAACACTGAAGCTTTCTTT. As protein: CATLPGQSPLGSNTEAFF. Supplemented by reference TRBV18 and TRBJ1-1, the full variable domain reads NAGVMQNPRHLVRRRGQEARLRCSPMKGHSHVYWYRQLPEEGLKFMVYLQKENIIDESGMPKERFSAEFPKEGPSILRIQQVVRGDSAAYFCATLPGQSPLGSNTEAFFGQGTRLTVV.